The 29 T cell receptor beta chains below all came from one sample that was sequenced in a study of blood T cell repertoires in COVID-19. Here immunoSEQ multiplex PCR was the method, and the copy in TCRdb shows in-frame clones only, minus some. This table has 200,000 to 250,000 clones, roughly 85% appearing once. The sequencing input was peripheral blood. Receptors were obtained from a woman in her sixties or seventies with COVID-19, enrolled during active disease.

The genes are TRBV13 and TRBJ2-3, with D tentatively TRBD2 (7 bases). The CDR3 sequence is 17 residues long. Between the trimmed V and J ends, which lost 5 bases and 2 bases, there was a span of 20 bases. Germline V gives CDR1 PRHDT, CDR2 FYEKMQ (reference sequence). The DNA for the CDR3 is TGTGCCAGCAGCGGCCCTGGGGCGGGGGCTTTCACAGATACGCAGTATTTT. It translates to CASSGPGAGAFTDTQYF.

The V and J genes are TRBV19 and TRBJ1-2; a possible D gene is TRBD1 (6 bases). The ends were cut back, 7 bases at V and 4 bases at J, with 22 bases in the middle. The CDR3 totals 16 residues. The germline gives CDR1 LNHDA, CDR2 SQIVND (reference sequence). Here the CDR3 DNA reads TGTGCCAGTAACGAATGGGACACAGGTTTGGTCTATGGCTACACCTTC. As protein: CASNEWDTGLVYGYTF. Supplemented by reference TRBV19 and TRBJ1-2, the full variable domain reads DGGITQSPKYLFRKEGQNVTLSCEQNLNHDAMYWYRQDPGQGLRLIYYSQIVNDFQKGDIAEGYSVSREKKESFPLTVTSAQKNPTAFYLCASNEWDTGLVYGYTFGSGTRLTVV.

This rearrangement joins TRBV5-1 to TRBJ2-7; 8 nucleotides align to TRBD1. V dropped 3 bases and J dropped 6; count of bases not matched to a gene: 11. Per the germline V gene, CDR1 is SGHRS and CDR2 is YFSETQ. The length of the CDR3 is 15 residues. The DNA for the CDR3 is TGCGCCAGCAGCTCGGGGAGACAGGGGAGGCGCGAGCAGTACTTC. Amino acids: CASSSGRQGRREQYF.

This chain links TRBV28 with TRBJ1-4; TRBD1 aligns across 7 bases. This CDR3 has 14 residues. Germline V CDR1 and CDR2: MDHEN, SYDVKM. Germline trimming cut 2 bases from V and 11 bases from J; bases unmatched to any gene: 8. CDR3 sequence: CASSLEGQLQKLFF. As DNA, the CDR3 is TGTGCCAGCAGTTTAGAGGGACAGTTACAGAAACTGTTTTTT.

This chain's CDR3 is CASSLGGQGIQETQYF. CDR3 nucleotides: TGCGCCAGCAGCTTGGGGGGACAGGGCATTCAAGAGACCCAGTACTTC. The chain combines TRBV5-1 with TRBJ2-5, with 9 bases identical to TRBD1. J gave up 2 bases and V 0 bases, and 5 bases lay outside the gene matches. In germline, CDR1 is SGHRS, CDR2 YFSETQ. The CDR3 consists of 16 residues.

This chain uses TRBV7-2 with TRBJ1-2, with D possibly TRBD1 on 5 matching bases. Trimming removed 0 bases from V and 4 bases from J, with 9 bases in between. Germline V gives CDR1 SGHTA, CDR2 FQGNSA. This CDR3 contains 14 residues. The DNA of the CDR3 is TGTGCCAGCAGCTTAGCGGGGCTTAGCTATGGCTACACCTTC. Translated, it gives CASSLAGLSYGYTF.

V and J are TRBV6-5 and TRBJ2-6; no reliable D call. CDR1 is MNHEY, CDR2 SVGAGI, per germline. Between the trimmed V and J ends, which lost 2 bases and 2 bases, there was a span of 10 bases. This CDR3 has 16 residues. The CDR3 region has the DNA TGTGCCAGCAGTTACCCAGACTGGACTGGGGCCAACGTCCTGACTTTC. The encoded protein is CASSYPDWTGANVLTF.

This chain links TRBV30 with TRBJ1-1, with D unresolved. The V and J ends lost 0 bases and 4 bases respectively, with 12 bases between them. Germline-derived CDR1 and CDR2 are GTSNPN and SVGIG (reference sequence). The CDR3 sequence is 14 residues long. CDR3: CAWSVSGSGTEAFF. The CDR3 DNA reads TGTGCCTGGAGTGTATCCGGCTCGGGCACTGAAGCTTTCTTT.

The rearrangement joins TRBV5-4 to TRBJ1-1; 8 bases match TRBD1. The V and J ends lost 4 bases and 4 bases, in that order; junction bases with no gene match: 12. This CDR3 is built from 16 residues. Germline lookup yields CDR1 SGHNT and CDR2 YYREEE (reference sequence). The CDR3 DNA reads TGTGCCAGCAGCAGGCAGGCAGGGGGCTTGGGCACTGAAGCTTTCTTT. It codes for CASSRQAGGLGTEAFF.

The chain carries TRBV5-4 and TRBJ1-3; no definite D call. The CDR3 runs 14 residues. Germline CDR1 reads SGHNT; CDR2 reads YYREEE (reference sequence). The V and J ends lost 4 bases and 0 bases respectively, with 8 bases between them. In nucleotides, the CDR3 is TGTGCCAGCAGCCGAGACAACTCTGGAAACACCATATATTTT. Translation: CASSRDNSGNTIYF.

The chain joins TRBV7-3 to TRBJ1-1; 7 nucleotides match TRBD1. There are 14 residues in the CDR3. Germline-derived CDR1 and CDR2 are SGHTA and FQGTGA. Trimming at V came to 5 bases and at J to 0 bases, leaving 3 bases not matched to a gene. DNA for the CDR3: TGTGCCAGCAGCAAGACAGGGATGAACACTGAAGCTTTCTTT. Protein product: CASSKTGMNTEAFF.

V gene TRBV9 combines with J gene TRBJ2-3, with D unclear. Germline CDR1 SGDLS, CDR2 YYNGEE. Trimming left V 1 base short and J 5 bases short, with 5 bases between. This CDR3 is built from 12 residues. This chain's CDR3 is CASSVTVDTQYF. CDR3 in DNA: TGTGCCAGCAGCGTAACAGTAGATACGCAGTATTTT.

J is TRBJ1-1 and V is TRBV21-1; the DNA was not used to check the table's D call, TRBD1. TRBV21-1 is termed a pseudogene. CDR3 length: 18 residues. CDR3 DNA: TGTGCCAGCAGCACAAACAGGGGAGTGGGGAAAATGAACACTGAAGCTTTCTTT. The encoded protein is CASSTNRGVGKMNTEAFF.

V and J are TRBV19 and TRBJ1-2; tentatively, D is TRBD1 (6 bases). Germline CDR1 LNHDA, CDR2 SQIVND (reference sequence). Trimming pared 8 bases from V and 4 bases from J, leaving 14 bases between. The CDR3 contains 13 residues. The DNA of the CDR3 is TGTGCCAGTGCGGGGGGGCAAGGCTATGGCTACACCTTC. Residues: CASAGGQGYGYTF. Looking up the rest from reference TRBV19 and TRBJ1-2 gives the full variable domain: DGGITQSPKYLFRKEGQNVTLSCEQNLNHDAMYWYRQDPGQGLRLIYYSQIVNDFQKGDIAEGYSVSREKKESFPLTVTSAQKNPTAFYLCASAGGQGYGYTFGSGTRLTVV.

This sequence joins TRBV11-3 and TRBJ2-7, with D perhaps matching TRBD1 (5 bases). This CDR3 has 15 residues. Germline V gene sequence: CDR1 SGHNT, CDR2 YENEEA. With 5 bases removed from V and 2 bases from J, the gap between germline ends came to 16 bases. CDR3 sequence: CASSPAYRRPYEQYF. Here the CDR3 DNA reads TGTGCCAGCAGCCCCGCTTACAGGAGACCCTACGAGCAGTACTTC.

This sequence joins TRBV16 and TRBJ2-5, with TRBD1 identical over 9 bases. The CDR3 has 16 amino acids. V trimming: 4 bases; J trimming: 2 bases; junction bases outside the gene matches: 8. In germline, CDR1 is KGHSY, CDR2 FQNENV. The CDR3 DNA is TGTGCCAGCAGCCGCACCGCCGGGACAGGGCAAGAGACCCAGTACTTC. Amino acids: CASSRTAGTGQETQYF.

The J gene is TRBJ1-5, the V gene TRBV19; D ambiguous. The CDR3 has 12 amino acids. Germline V gene lookup returns CDR1 LNHDA and CDR2 SQIVND (reference sequence). V was clipped by 4 bases and J by 4 bases, with 5 bases between them. The CDR3 loop is CASSTLNQPQHF. CDR3 nucleotide sequence: TGTGCCAGTAGTACCCTAAATCAGCCCCAGCATTTT.

The chain employs TRBV2 and TRBJ1-2; D remains ambiguous. Deletions cut 2 bases from V and 7 bases from J, with 14 bases between. Germline V gives CDR1 SNHLY, CDR2 FYNNEI. This CDR3 region has 14 residues. CDR3 DNA: TGTGCCAGCAGTGAACCGACGGGGAGGTTTGGCTACACCTTC. It specifies CASSEPTGRFGYTF.

The chain links TRBV19 to TRBJ1-2; 8 bases are a match to TRBD1. From germline, CDR1 is LNHDA and CDR2 SQIVND (reference sequence). With V trimmed by 5 bases and J by 2 bases, 13 bases remained unmatched. The CDR3 sequence is 17 residues long. CDR3 region: CASSPQAPRTGNYGYTF. The CDR3 DNA follows: TGTGCCAGTAGTCCCCAGGCCCCTAGGACAGGGAACTATGGCTACACCTTC.

The chain uses TRBV5-4 and TRBJ2-2, with 7 bases matching TRBD2. The CDR3 totals 17 residues. Germline CDR1 SGHNT, CDR2 YYREEE (reference sequence). Trimming removed 0 bases from V and 4 bases from J; junction bases left unmatched: 9. The CDR3 reads CASSLGSGGTGTGELFF. Written as DNA, the CDR3 is TGTGCCAGCAGCTTGGGATCGGGGGGAACAGGCACCGGGGAGCTGTTTTTT.

The chain joins TRBV6-2 or TRBV6-3 to TRBJ1-6; D possibly corresponds to TRBD1 (6 bases). Germline CDR1 is MNHEY and CDR2 is SVGEGT. The CDR3 has 15 amino acids. The V gene lost 6 bases and the J gene lost 7 bases, with 16 bases spanning the gap. CDR3 in amino acids: CASSPGQIRNSPLHF. The CDR3, as DNA: TGTGCCAGCAGCCCGGGACAAATCAGGAATTCACCCCTCCACTTT.

The CDR3 DNA reads TGTGCCAGCACCCGACTAGCAAATGAGCAGTTCTTC. This gives the protein CASTRLANEQFF. This sequence joins TRBV12-3 or TRBV12-4 and TRBJ2-1; 7 bases are a match to TRBD2. The CDR3 spans 12 residues. V shed 7 bases and J 7 bases; nucleotides not matched to a gene: 4.

The gene calls are TRBV5-1 and TRBJ2-3; D remains ambiguous. Trimming removed 4 bases at V and 1 base at J, with 16 bases between. The germline V gene encodes CDR1 SGHRS and CDR2 YFSETQ. CDR3 length equals 16 residues. This CDR3 reads CASSRARRPGTDTQYF. The CDR3, as DNA: TGCGCCAGCAGCCGCGCTCGGCGGCCGGGCACAGATACGCAGTATTTT.

This clone showed up just once. Here the CDR3 DNA reads TGTGCCAGCTCACTCGAGGTTGGAACCATTGGCTATGGCTACACCTTC. Amino acids: CASSLEVGTIGYGYTF. The V and J genes are TRBV18 and TRBJ1-2; D call uncertain. Germline values: CDR1 KGHSH, CDR2 LQKENI. The ends were cut back, 4 bases at V and 4 bases at J, with 19 bases in the middle. This CDR3 region has 16 residues.

The rearrangement joins TRBV4-3 to TRBJ2-7, with D possibly being TRBD1 (5 bases). Germline lookup yields CDR1 LGHNA and CDR2 YSLEER. V lost 1 base and J lost 3, with 16 bases in between. The CDR3 length is 16 residues. DNA of the CDR3: TGCGCCAGCAGCCAAGTAGGTTGGGGCACCTTCTACGAGCAGTACTTC. Its translation: CASSQVGWGTFYEQYF.

V and J are TRBV27 and TRBJ2-7; TRBD1 aligns across 9 bases. V shed 3 bases and J 3 bases; nucleotides not matched to a gene: 6. Looked up from germline, CDR1 is MNHEY and CDR2 is SMNVEV (reference sequence). The CDR3 has 15 amino acids. The CDR3 sequence is CASSFHRDRVYEQYF. The CDR3 region has the DNA TGTGCCAGCAGTTTCCACCGGGACAGGGTCTACGAGCAGTACTTC.

CDR3 in DNA: TGTGCCAGCAGCAAAGGGCGGGGAGGACAGGGGTATCGACAAGAGACCCAGTACTTC. Translated: CASSKGRGGQGYRQETQYF. The J gene is TRBJ2-5, the V gene TRBV21-1; the tabulated D call, TRBD1, remains unverified against the DNA. TRBV21-1 is classified as a pseudogene. There are 19 residues in the CDR3.

The gene calls are TRBV2 and TRBJ2-4; 8 nucleotides agree with TRBD2. This CDR3 comprises 16 residues. Germline V gene sequence: CDR1 SNHLY, CDR2 FYNNEI. V lost 7 bases to trimming and J lost 1 base; unmatched junction nucleotides: 9. CDR3 DNA: TGTGCCAGCACCAGACCAGCGGGGGCGGCCAAAAACATTCAGTACTTC. Its translation: CASTRPAGAAKNIQYF.

The DNA for the CDR3 is TGTGCCAGCAGCTCCAACAGGGAGAGGAGCTATGGCTACACCTTC. It yields the protein CASSSNRERSYGYTF. V is TRBV7-2 and J is TRBJ1-2; D might be TRBD1 (6 bases). Germline lookup yields CDR1 SGHTA and CDR2 FQGNSA. This CDR3 spans 15 amino acids. V lost 4 bases, J lost 4 bases, and 16 bases lay in between.